The clone carrying this T cell receptor (beta chain) was seen a handful of times. Its antigen is not known. This specimen comes from a study of Graves' ophthalmopathy and Graves' hyperthyroidism. Looking at the study overall: At the time of initial diagnosis and before any treatment, peripheral blood was collected.

For repertoire sequencing, the TCR beta CDR3 regions were amplified from RNA transcripts. An initial RT-PCR round employing HTBI primers preceded a second-round multiplex PCR. TCRdb re-derived calls from the multiplex PCR reads in MiXCR, one entry per CDR3 protein. The sample consists of a few hundred thousand distinct CDR3 sequences, about 15% of them appearing once. Among the hyperthyroidism patients, all were newly diagnosed, aged 18 to 65, with under 2 months' duration. CDR1 and CDR2 (germline): SGHAT, FQNNGV. The CDR3 length is 15 residues. Trimming pared 4 bases from V and 2 bases from J, leaving 12 bases between. Findings and limits, study-wide: Ophthalmopathy was separated from stable hyperthyroidism by a 13-signature model with roughly 90% sensitivity and around 81% specificity.

Sequencing was carried out using peripheral blood. The origin of this receptor is an adult woman with stable Graves' hyperthyroidism. This chain links TRBV11-2 with TRBJ1-3, with no clear D. The CDR3 here is CASSSSDFPGNTIYF. The CDR3 region has the DNA TGTGCCAGCAGCTCCTCCGATTTTCCTGGAAACACCATATATTTT.